This TCR beta chain was sequenced during a study of CD8+ T cells in alopecia areata. Study-level information: Treated patients received oral tofacitinib, 5 to 10 mg twice daily. General study findings and limits: Compared with normal scalp, lesional scalp had higher clonality and more expanded CD8+ clones. Normal-skin resident alphabeta T cells also appear among scalp sample sequences.

This clone was observed a few times. The antigen is undetermined. RNA was isolated and reverse transcribed to cDNA, the sequencing template. Using immunoSEQ multiplex PCR, the repertoire was profiled, and TCRdb retains in-frame clones only, with some absent. The repertoire holds more than 200,000 clones, with approximately 40% as singletons. Treatment: oral pan-JAK inhibitor, 5-10 mg twice daily. Researchers took lesional scalp punch biopsies and peripheral blood from people who were alopecia areata patients. Sequencing was performed on CD4+ T cells sorted from blood, taken at roughly week 38, from a patient treated with tofacitinib. The source of this sequence is a human donor with alopecia areata.

CDR3 sequence (DNA): TGCAGCGGACAGTCTACTGGAAACACCATATATTTT. Translating gives CSGQSTGNTIYF. This chain joins TRBV29-1 and TRBJ1-3, with D maybe TRBD1 (5 bases). This CDR3 region has 12 residues. Per the germline V gene, CDR1 is SQVTM and CDR2 is ANQGSEA. V was cut by 7 bases and J by 2 bases, with 9 bases left in between. The full variable domain, in which reference TRBV29-1 and TRBJ1-3 provide the parts outside the CDR3, is SAVISQKPSRDICQRGTSLTIQCQVDSQVTMMFWYRQQPGQSLTLIATANQGSEATYESGFVIDKFPISRPNLTFSTLTVSNMSPEDSSIYLCSGQSTGNTIYFGEGSWLTVV.